This T cell receptor beta chain was sequenced for a study of TIL therapy for anti-PD-1-resistant metastatic lung cancer. Across the study: A handful of tumors were EGFR-mutant and two were ALK-rearranged.

This was the immunoSEQ v3 assay. Assay: immunoSEQ multiplex PCR; the TCRdb copy retains only in-frame clones and omits some. The data contain about 50,000 clones, roughly 70% of them singletons. The time point here: pre-treatment sample, taken before nivolumab and TIL therapy. Pleural nodules or supraclavicular lymph nodes made up most of the excised metastases sampled. Tumors were harvested before any PD-1/PD-L1 blockade. Germline lookup yields CDR1 SGHRS and CDR2 YFSETQ. The CDR3 is 15 residues long. Trimming left V 2 bases short and J 4 bases short, with 16 bases between. The J gene is TRBJ2-7, the V gene TRBV5-1, with TRBD1 as a possible D gene (6 bases). This sequence was found in a person between 25 and 79 years old with non-small cell lung cancer. The specimen comprised tumor tissue, sampled at baseline. The CDR3: CASSFARGQDYEQYF. Here the CDR3 DNA reads TGCGCCAGCAGCTTTGCCAGGGGCCAGGATTACGAGCAGTACTTC.